The present TCR beta chain was sequenced within a study of early T cells in non-severe SARS-CoV-2 infection. This clonotype was observed at least ten times. Its antigen is unidentified. TCRdb analysed the 5' RACE reads with MiXCR anew, one entry per CDR3 protein. The table lists 50,000 to 60,000 distinct CDR3 sequences, around 7% of them singletons, with 4.5% to 6% in the top ten. The study's findings and limits: Lookups in VDJdb leaned toward anti-spike CD8 responses and missed private and CD4 specificities.

This CDR3 contains 13 residues. Trimming stripped 3 bases from V and 4 bases from J, with 9 bases between. Looked up from germline, CDR1 is SGHNT and CDR2 is YENEEA. This rearrangement joins TRBV11-3 to TRBJ1-1; no clear D. Sequencing was performed on whole blood, taken at baseline. This receptor was taken from an adult who was a healthcare worker with PCR-confirmed SARS-CoV-2 infection or an uninfected control (not recorded which). CDR3 in amino acids: CASSFSRGTEAFF. CDR3 coding DNA: TGTGCCAGCAGCTTTTCACGGGGCACTGAAGCTTTCTTT.